This T cell receptor beta chain came from a study of cytomegalovirus exposure and HLA in healthy donors. Overall study results and limits: According to an earlier analysis, most TCR beta V segments yielded productive rearrangements about 87% or about 30% of the time. Some segments of the V type, notably TRBV6-2 and TRBV6-3, were excluded as indistinguishable. Roughly uniform sequencing depth across donors was assumed, possibly incorrectly. A missense variant in DCLRE1C was later tied to TCR beta V- and J-gene trimming.

PCR used 60 Vbeta primers and 13 Jbeta primers. Sequencing used immunoSEQ multiplex PCR; TCRdb keeps in-frame clones, though not all of them. The table has some 130,000 clones, 80% to 85% seen once. For this clone: The antigen remains undetermined.

Germline CDR1 is MGHRA and CDR2 is YSYEKL. V was cut by 1 base and J by 11 bases, with 15 bases left in between. The CDR3 runs to 15 residues. This receptor was taken from a human donor in good health. The chain recombines TRBV4-1 with TRBJ1-6; no reliable D call. The specimen sequenced was PBMCs. The CDR3 region has the DNA TGCGCCAGCAGCCAAGTCGGCAGACTGGGTACACCCCTCCACTTT. Amino acids: CASSQVGRLGTPLHF.